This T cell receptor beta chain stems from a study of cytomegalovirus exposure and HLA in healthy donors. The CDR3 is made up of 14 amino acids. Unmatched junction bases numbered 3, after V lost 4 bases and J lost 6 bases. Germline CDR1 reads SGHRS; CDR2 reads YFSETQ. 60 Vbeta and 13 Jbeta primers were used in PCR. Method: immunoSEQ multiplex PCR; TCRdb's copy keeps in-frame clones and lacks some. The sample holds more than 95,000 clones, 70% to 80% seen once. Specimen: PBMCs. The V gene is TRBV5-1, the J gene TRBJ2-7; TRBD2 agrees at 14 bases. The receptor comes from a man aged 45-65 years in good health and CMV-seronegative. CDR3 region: CASSPGLAGAEQYF. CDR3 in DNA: TGCGCCAGCAGCCCGGGACTAGCGGGGGCCGAGCAGTACTTC.